The rows below give T cell receptor beta chains drawn from one sample of a study of T cells in tuberculosis. Clones were read by immunoSEQ multiplex PCR, and TCRdb kept only the in-frame ones, dropping some. The data contain 54,000 or so clones, 81% of them singletons. Sequencing was performed on CD1b-GMM tetramer-negative cells sorted from PBMCs. These TCRs come from an adult woman with latent tuberculosis. The CDR3 runs from the conserved cysteine through the conserved F or W. The D gene is left open where the match is weak. Some rows mark clone size as missing; the rest say once, few, many or name a class of expanded clone.

>-|-|TRBJ1-3|TRBV5-1
TGCGCCAGCAGCGTCGGACAGCATGGGGGAAACACCATATATTTT
CASSVGQHGGNTIYF
>TRBD1|-|TRBJ2-7|TRBV7-7
TGTGCCAGCAGCGCCGGGACAGGGCCCTCCTACGAGCAGTACTTC
CASSAGTGPSYEQYF
>-|-|TRBJ1-2|TRBV28
TGTGCCAGCAGTTTAAGATCGGACTTTAGCGGCTACACCTTC
CASSLRSDFSGYTF
>-|-|TRBJ2-2|TRBV29-1
TGCAGCGTTGGCCAGGGGGGTCTGGCCGGGGAGCTGTTTTTT
CSVGQGGLAGELFF
>TRBD2|-|TRBJ2-1|TRBV7-6
TGTGCCAGCAGCCCTCGGACTAGCGGGCCCAGGAGCTCCTACAATGAGCAGTTCTTC
CASSPRTSGPRSSYNEQFF
>-|-|TRBJ2-6|TRBV6-5
TGTGCCAGCAGTTACGGCAGTATTTCTGGGGCCAACGTCCTGACTTTC
CASSYGSISGANVLTF
>TRBD2|once|TRBJ2-7|TRBV6-4
TGTGCCAGCATTAACGGTGAGGCTAGCGGGAGGACCCGGGACTCCTACGAGCAGTACTTC
CASINGEASGRTRDSYEQYF
>TRBD2|medium-sized|TRBJ2-7|TRBV12-5
TGTGCTAGTGGTTTGCGCAGTGGCGGGGAGGGCTACGAGCAGTACTTC
CASGLRSGGEGYEQYF
>-|-|TRBJ2-7|TRBV28
TGTGCCAGCAGTTCCAACTACGAGCAGTACTTC
CASSSNYEQYF
>-|-|TRBJ1-3|TRBV7-3
TGTGCCAGCACCCCGCGGGGGGGAAACACCATATATTTT
CASTPRGGNTIYF
>TRBD1|-|TRBJ1-1|TRBV6-5
TGTGCCAGCAGTTACCCCCGACAGGGTAGGGGAACTGAAGCTTTCTTT
CASSYPRQGRGTEAFF
>-|once|TRBJ2-7|TRBV4-2
TGTGCCAGCAGCCATGAACAGGTTTCCTACGAGCAGTACTTC
CASSHEQVSYEQYF
>TRBD2|-|TRBJ2-3|TRBV19
TGTGCCAGTGGGGGACTAGCGGGGTCAGATACGCAGTATTTT
CASGGLAGSDTQYF
>TRBD1|-|TRBJ2-3|TRBV29-1
TGCAGCGTTGAAGACCTTACAGGCAGGGGGAAACAGTATTTT
CSVEDLTGRGKQYF
>TRBD1|-|TRBJ1-1|TRBV7-2
TGTGCCAGCAGCGAAACAGGGGGCTCGGGCACTGAAGCTTTCTTT
CASSETGGSGTEAFF
>-|-|TRBJ2-7|TRBV27
TGTGCCAGCAGCAACAGCCTCTCCTACGAGCAGTACTTC
CASSNSLSYEQYF
>TRBD1|few|TRBJ2-7|TRBV5-6
TGTGCCAGCAGCTTACAGGGGCCCTTCTACGAGCAGTACTTC
CASSLQGPFYEQYF